This T cell receptor beta chain was captured by sequencing in a study of identical twins (TCRdb year 2016). Background for the entire study: TCR alpha and beta repertoires from monozygotic twins, unrelated adults of various ages and cord blood were deep-sequenced to test whether fetal clonotypes persist. To rule out contamination, replicate twin experiments were performed at different times with different library preparation protocols.

All donors were healthy Caucasians. The method behind the library was 5' RACE. The sequencer was an Illumina HiSeq 2000. Template switching added a universal primer binding site, and the final cDNA carried a unique molecular identifier that allowed TCR cDNA molecules to be counted accurately. First-strand cDNA for TCR alpha and beta chains was synthesized from specific primers in the conserved constant-segment region. Each cDNA library was double barcoded, with a SMART-Mk sample barcode plus Illumina barcodes, to control for contamination. TruSeq adapter sequences and Illumina sample barcodes were added in two successive PCR steps. The Illumina HiSeq platform was used with custom primers to sequence TCR alpha and beta cDNA libraries. Per the authors' processing: Unique molecular identifiers were extracted from raw reads with MiGEC, and CDR3 positions were determined with MiXCR. Recombination models were inferred per individual with the repgenHMM and IGoR tools using an EM algorithm. Shared clonotype analysis was performed with the tcR package in R, normalizing sharing by the product of cloneset sizes. Out-of-frame nonproductive sequences were analyzed to study raw recombination free of thymic and clonal selection effects. Using fastp trimming at Q25 and MiXCR clonotype assembly, TCRdb reanalyzed the public sequencing data and kept in-frame beta chains. For every CDR3 protein sequence, its rows merge into one entry that carries the most common genes and DNA. TCRdb, not the authors, supplied the V and J calls. The sample data list more than 1.5 million distinct CDR3 sequences, and more than 30% of these were observed just once. Of the sample, under 0.35% falls within the top ten clones.

Sequences DFQATT (CDR1) and SNEGSKA (CDR2) are obtained from the germline V gene (reference sequence). The germline V end is reduced by 2 bases and the J end by 4 bases; junction bases left unmatched: 7. The CDR3 runs 15 amino acids, cysteine and phenylalanine included. Of the read, only the CDR3 DNA is kept; its 45 bases are in frame from base 1. Points on this clonotype: No cognate antigen has been identified for it. Base qualities were left out, and no much larger clone turns up one base away.

Findings and caveats that apply to the study as a whole: Zero-insertion analyses could be partly confounded by invariant T cells such as MAIT and iNKT, though diverse VJ usage argued against such confounding for most clonotypes. Compared with coincidental sharing between unrelated individuals, an excess of low generation-probability sequences was observed among out-of-frame TCR alpha sequences shared between twins. The excess sharing between twins in beta out-of-frame sequences was weaker because fewer shared sequences reduced the signal-to-noise ratio. Because the same donors could not be followed over many years, the conclusions relied on cross-sectional statistical analysis. Recombination models systematically underestimated out-of-frame TCR alpha sharing in monozygotic twins but agreed with sharing between unrelated individuals. Abundant cord blood beta clonotypes had fewer insertions, young adult naive repertoires showed a similar but weaker trend, and memory repertoires showed no such trend.

In this chain, TRBV20-1 is recombined with TRBJ2-2; 7 nucleotides in the junction match TRBD1. The sequenced sample was cord blood. This receptor was obtained from a newborn girl in good health. The DNA reads as follows: TGCAGTGCTAGATTCGGCCCAGGGGGCACCGGGGAGCTGTTTTTT. Its coded protein is CSARFGPGGTGELFF.